This TCR beta chain is from a study of blood T cell repertoires in COVID-19. Trimming pared 10 bases from V and 0 bases from J, leaving 16 bases between. CDR3 length: 14 amino acids. Germline V gene sequence: CDR1 ENHRY, CDR2 SYGVKD. Living in 24 US areas, the participants were between about 18 and 90 years of age. Per the study methods: Estimation of nucleated cell counts was performed using reference gene primer amplification. Clones were read by immunoSEQ multiplex PCR, and TCRdb kept only the in-frame ones, dropping some. That table gives V, J and clone size, and the DNA gave D and trimming. The sample yields 230,000 or so clones, 88% seen once.

The sequence was collected from a woman in her 30s who had recovered from COVID-19. Source material: PBMCs or T cells enriched from blood (not recorded which). The chain couples TRBV10-3 to TRBJ2-7; D is perhaps TRBD1 (6 bases). The CDR3 loop is CATSTGSYSYEQYF. In DNA form, the CDR3 reads TGTGCCACCTCAACAGGGTCTTACTCCTACGAGCAGTACTTC.